A selection of T cell receptor beta chains follows, all from one sample in a study of blood T cell repertoires in COVID-19. Profiled with immunoSEQ multiplex PCR; TCRdb holds only in-frame clones, not every one. The table shows roughly 450,000 clones, with roughly 87% occurring only once. The sequenced material came from PBMCs or T cells enriched from blood (not recorded which). All receptors come from a man between 18 and 35 years old who had recovered from COVID-19. CDR3s include the opening cysteine and the closing phenylalanine or tryptophan. The order of the fields is clone size, J gene, D gene, V gene, CDR3 DNA, CDR3 protein. The D gene is left open where the match is weak. Some rows mark clone size as missing; the rest say once, few, many or name a class of expanded clone.

>.|TRBJ2-1|.|TRBV18
TGTGCCAGCTCTCTCGCCCCACTAGAAATCTCCTACAATGAGCAGTTCTTC
CASSLAPLEISYNEQFF
>.|TRBJ2-6|.|TRBV19
TGTGCCAGTAGCATGTTGGGCGCGAATGTAGGGGCCAACGTCCTGACTTTC
CASSMLGANVGANVLTF
>.|TRBJ2-2|TRBD2|TRBV19
TGTGCCAGTAGTACGTTTCCGACTAGCGTTGACACCGGGGAGCTGTTTTTT
CASSTFPTSVDTGELFF
>.|TRBJ1-2|.|TRBV6-5
TGTGCCAGCAGTCTACAGGGTAACTATGGCTACACCTTC
CASSLQGNYGYTF
>.|TRBJ2-1|.|TRBV25-1
TGTGCCAGCAGTGATTTAGGCAGGGGCAATGAGCAGTTCTTC
CASSDLGRGNEQFF
>few|TRBJ1-4|.|TRBV9
TGTGCCAGCAGCCCGAAAGGAGGGCTTGGGGAAAAACTGTTTTTT
CASSPKGGLGEKLFF
>.|TRBJ2-1|.|TRBV6-5
TGTGCCAGCAGTTATGAGCTACACAATGAGCAGTTCTTC
CASSYELHNEQFF
>.|TRBJ1-1|.|TRBV6-5
TGTGCCAGCAGCCCACGGGGCGGGCGCGGGGCTGAAGCTTTCTTT
CASSPRGGRGAEAFF
>.|TRBJ2-3|TRBD2|TRBV3-1/TRBV3-2
TGTGCCAGCAGCCAAGGTGTGACTAGCGGGAGTACAGATACGCAGTATTTT
CASSQGVTSGSTDTQYF
>.|TRBJ2-7|TRBD2|TRBV11-2
TGTGCCAGCAGCCCATCTAGCGGGGGGCACGAGCAGTACTTC
CASSPSSGGHEQYF
>.|TRBJ2-3|.|TRBV28
TGTGCCAGCTCCCGCCCGGGTCGGGGAGATACGCAGTATTTT
CASSRPGRGDTQYF
>once|TRBJ2-3|TRBD1|TRBV5-4
TGTGCCAGCAGCGGAACCGGGACAGCCGGGGCAGGTACGCAGTATTTT
CASSGTGTAGAGTQYF
>.|TRBJ1-6|.|TRBV2
TGTGCCAGCAGCCGGGAAGCGCGCAATTCACCCCTCCACTTT
CASSREARNSPLHF
>.|TRBJ2-5|.|TRBV9
TGTGCCAGCAGCGCGACTGGAGCCCAAGAGACCCAGTACTTC
CASSATGAQETQYF
>.|TRBJ2-7|TRBD2|TRBV6-5
TGTGCCAGCAGTTACGGGACTAGCGGGAGGACTGGCGAGCAGTACTTC
CASSYGTSGRTGEQYF
>.|TRBJ1-1|TRBD1|TRBV12-3/TRBV12-4
TGTGCCAGTCAGGGGGCCGAGACTGAAGCTTTCTTT
CASQGAETEAFF
>.|TRBJ2-2|TRBD2|TRBV7-6
TGTGCCAGCAGCTTAGCGCGGGGGGGAACCGGGGAGCTGTTTTTT
CASSLARGGTGELFF
>.|TRBJ1-2|.|TRBV28
TGTGCCAGCAGTTTATTGGGGGGAACCTATGGCTACACCTTC
CASSLLGGTYGYTF
>.|TRBJ2-1|TRBD2|TRBV9
TGTGCCAGCAGCGTTGGAGGGACTAGCGGACACAATGAGCAGTTCTTC
CASSVGGTSGHNEQFF
>.|TRBJ2-1|TRBD2|TRBV4-2
TGTGCCAGCAGCCAAGAGTGGGGGAGGGGTTACAATGAGCAGTTCTTC
CASSQEWGRGYNEQFF
>.|TRBJ2-1|.|TRBV30
TGTGCCTGGAGTAGCGGTCCTCGCGTTGAGCAGTTCTTC
CAWSSGPRVEQFF
>few|TRBJ1-1|.|TRBV19
TGTGCCAGTAGTGCCCTAGAGGCGGGCCACACTGAAGCTTTCTTT
CASSALEAGHTEAFF
>.|TRBJ1-6|.|TRBV6-5
TGTGCCAGCAGTTACTCGGGGGGAGGTTCACCCCTCCACTTT
CASSYSGGGSPLHF
>.|TRBJ2-2|TRBD2|TRBV15
TGTGCCACCAGCAGAACACTAGCGGAGGTTCCCGGGGAGCTGTTTTTT
CATSRTLAEVPGELFF
>few|TRBJ1-6|.|TRBV19
TGTGCCAGTACGGCGGACGGGGTCTTTGGGTCACCCCTCCACTTT
CASTADGVFGSPLHF
>.|TRBJ2-5|.|TRBV7-8
TGTGCCAGCAGCTTCCTCCGACTAGAGGGAGTAAAGACCCAGTACTTC
CASSFLRLEGVKTQYF
>.|TRBJ2-7|.|TRBV2
TGTGCCAGCAGTGACAGGGGTGACGAGCAGTACTTC
CASSDRGDEQYF
>.|TRBJ1-1|.|TRBV3-1/TRBV3-2
TGTGCCAGCAGCCAACTAGACGGGGTAGGAGCTTTCTTT
CASSQLDGVGAFF
>.|TRBJ1-1|.|TRBV28
TGTGCCAGCAGTTCAACAGGTTTGGGTCCTGAAGCTTTCTTT
CASSSTGLGPEAFF
>.|TRBJ1-5|TRBD1|TRBV7-8
TGTGCCAGCAGCTTAGTGAGGACAGGAGCTAATCAGCCCCAGCATTTT
CASSLVRTGANQPQHF
>.|TRBJ1-2|.|TRBV27
TGTGCCAGCAGTTTATCGGGAGGATTAAATGGCTACACCTTC
CASSLSGGLNGYTF
>.|TRBJ2-1|.|TRBV29-1
TGCAGCGTTGAGTCCCCAAAGCGTAATGAGCAGTTCTTC
CSVESPKRNEQFF
>.|TRBJ2-7|.|TRBV5-4
TGTGCCAGCAGCTGGGAGGGGGAGGTTTCCTACGAGCAGTACTTC
CASSWEGEVSYEQYF
>.|TRBJ1-2|.|TRBV5-6
TGTGCCAGCAGCTTCTTTGGTCAGATATCCTATGGCTACACCTTC
CASSFFGQISYGYTF
>.|TRBJ2-3|.|TRBV7-9
TGTGCCAGCAGCCCTGCGACTAGCACAGATACGCAGTATTTT
CASSPATSTDTQYF
>.|TRBJ2-1|.|TRBV9
TGTGCCAGCAGCGTAGACAACCGGGGATTGAATGAGCAGTTCTTC
CASSVDNRGLNEQFF
>.|TRBJ1-5|TRBD1|TRBV6-5
TGTGCCAGCAGTCGCAGACAGGGTAGCAATCAGCCCCAGCATTTT
CASSRRQGSNQPQHF
>.|TRBJ2-2|.|TRBV10-1
TGCGCCAGCAGTGACCAGTTCGACGGGGAGCTGTTTTTT
CASSDQFDGELFF
>.|TRBJ1-1|.|TRBV18
TGTGCCAGCGGGGGGGGAAGTGAAGCTTTCTTT
CASGGGSEAFF
>.|TRBJ1-5|TRBD1|TRBV11-2
TGTGCCAGCAGCTTAGACAGGGGGAGCAATCAGCCCCAGCATTTT
CASSLDRGSNQPQHF
>.|TRBJ1-2|TRBD1|TRBV5-1
TGCGCCAGCAGCTTGGGGGGACAGGGTGTTGGCTACACCTTC
CASSLGGQGVGYTF
>.|TRBJ2-1|.|TRBV5-5
TGTGCCAGCAGCTATACAGGGTGGACCTACAATGAGCAGTTCTTC
CASSYTGWTYNEQFF
>few|TRBJ1-6|.|TRBV2
TGTGCCAGCAGTGATTTCGTTGGACTCTCTAGCTCCTATAATTCACCCCTCCACTTT
CASSDFVGLSSSYNSPLHF
>.|TRBJ2-3|.|TRBV2
TGTGCCAGCAGTGAAAGAGGCAGACTCAACACAGATACGCAGTATTTT
CASSERGRLNTDTQYF
>.|TRBJ2-1|TRBD1|TRBV28
TGTGCCAGCATCCGACAGGGTCTCAATGAGCAGTTCTTC
CASIRQGLNEQFF
>.|TRBJ1-1|TRBD1|TRBV7-9
TGTGCCAGCAGCTTACAGGGGGCAGGCGCTGAAGCTTTCTTT
CASSLQGAGAEAFF
>.|TRBJ2-7|.|TRBV5-6
TGTGCCAGCAGCTTGATCGCGGCCAGCTCCTACGAGCAGTACTTC
CASSLIAASSYEQYF
>.|TRBJ2-3|TRBD1|TRBV5-4
TGTGCCAGCAGCCTGCAACGGGACAGGTCCACAGATACGCAGTATTTT
CASSLQRDRSTDTQYF
>.|TRBJ1-5|TRBD1|TRBV6-5
TGTGCCAGCAGCCCCGACAGGGCTTCGTGGCCCCAGCATTTT
CASSPDRASWPQHF
>.|TRBJ1-3|.|TRBV10-2
TGCGCCAGCAGTGAGTCGGCTTTCTCTGGAAACACCATATATTTT
CASSESAFSGNTIYF
>once|TRBJ2-5|TRBD1|TRBV6-5
TGTGCCAGCATACACGGGACAGGGAAGGAGACCCAGTACTTC
CASIHGTGKETQYF
>.|TRBJ1-5|.|TRBV24-1
TGTGCCTCACACAGGCAGCCCCAGCATTTT
CASHRQPQHF